This TCR beta chain was obtained from a study of glioma-infiltrating T cells. Notes on the study in general: Very few CDR3 sequences were shared between tissue and blood. Above-expected tissue-blood divergence occurred in all gliomas, most in low-grade ones.

Using RNA template, CDR3s of TCR alpha and beta were amplified with iRepertoire arm-PCR. Input was about 85-450 ng of tissue mRNA or PBMC total RNA. TCRdb analysed the multiplex PCR reads with MiXCR anew, one entry per CDR3 protein. The profile covers tens of thousands of distinct CDR3 sequences, with around a quarter appearing a single time and around 7% taken by the ten largest. This CDR3 is 16 amino acids long. Germline V lookup: CDR1 SGHRS, CDR2 YFSETQ. V was clipped by 0 bases and J by 4 bases; unmatched bases: 9. Turning to this clonotype: No antigen is known for it.

The specimen was glioma tissue, nonneoplastic brain tissue, or PBMCs (not recorded which). This chain connects TRBV5-1 to TRBJ1-1, with 7 nucleotides matching TRBD1. The clonotype originates from a human donor with low-grade glioma or glioblastoma, undergoing nonglioma brain surgery, or in good health (not recorded which). The CDR3: CASSLEGAGAGTEAFF. CDR3 coding DNA: TGCGCCAGCAGCTTGGAGGGGGCAGGGGCGGGCACTGAAGCTTTCTTT. The full variable domain, in which reference TRBV5-1 and TRBJ1-1 provide the parts outside the CDR3, is KAGVTQTPRYLIKTRGQQVTLSCSPISGHRSVSWYQQTPGQGLQFLFEYFSETQRNKGNFPGRFSGRQFSNSRSEMNVSTLELGDSALYLCASSLEGAGAGTEAFFGQGTRLTVV.